This T cell receptor beta chain is drawn from a study of T cell repertoires in cytomegalovirus infection. The overall study: Public TCR beta signatures were indicative of both CMV infection and a matching HLA type. Study-level points and caveats: HLA-C-restricted, CMV-specific TCR beta clonotypes were dominant ex vivo. Cumulative public TCR beta family frequency identified CMV carriers with the relevant HLA.

As regards this clonotype: Its antigen is unidentified.

Trimming removed 0 bases at V and 1 base at J, with 11 bases between. Germline loops: CDR1 MNHEY, CDR2 SVGEGT. The CDR3 totals 16 residues. TCRdb reanalysed the reads using MiXCR and keeps one entry per CDR3 protein. This table holds about 97,000 distinct CDR3 sequences, 16% found once. This chain joins TRBV6-2 or TRBV6-3 and TRBJ2-3; D unclear. This receptor was taken from a human donor in good health (CMV status not recorded). Some clones in this sample may be carry-over from other donors' samples. The sequencing input was PBMCs. The chain's CDR3 is CASSYSEVGGTDTQYF. The CDR3 DNA reads TGTGCCAGCAGTTACTCAGAAGTTGGCGGCACAGATACGCAGTATTTT.